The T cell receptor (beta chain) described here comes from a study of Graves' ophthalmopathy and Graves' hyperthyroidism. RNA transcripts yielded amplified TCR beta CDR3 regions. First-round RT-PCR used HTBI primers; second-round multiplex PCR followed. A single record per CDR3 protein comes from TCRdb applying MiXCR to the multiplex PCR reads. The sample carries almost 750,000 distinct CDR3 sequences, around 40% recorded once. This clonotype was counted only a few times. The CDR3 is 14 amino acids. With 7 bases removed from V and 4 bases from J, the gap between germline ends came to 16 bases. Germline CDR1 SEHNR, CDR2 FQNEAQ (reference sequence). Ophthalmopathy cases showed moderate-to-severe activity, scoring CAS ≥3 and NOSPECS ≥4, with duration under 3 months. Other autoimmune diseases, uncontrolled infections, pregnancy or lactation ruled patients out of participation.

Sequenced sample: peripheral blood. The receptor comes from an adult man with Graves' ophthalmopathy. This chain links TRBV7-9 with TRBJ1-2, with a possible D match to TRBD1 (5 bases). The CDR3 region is CASTLAGGTYGYTF. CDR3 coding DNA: TGTGCCAGCACCCTAGCCGGGGGTACCTATGGCTACACCTTC.